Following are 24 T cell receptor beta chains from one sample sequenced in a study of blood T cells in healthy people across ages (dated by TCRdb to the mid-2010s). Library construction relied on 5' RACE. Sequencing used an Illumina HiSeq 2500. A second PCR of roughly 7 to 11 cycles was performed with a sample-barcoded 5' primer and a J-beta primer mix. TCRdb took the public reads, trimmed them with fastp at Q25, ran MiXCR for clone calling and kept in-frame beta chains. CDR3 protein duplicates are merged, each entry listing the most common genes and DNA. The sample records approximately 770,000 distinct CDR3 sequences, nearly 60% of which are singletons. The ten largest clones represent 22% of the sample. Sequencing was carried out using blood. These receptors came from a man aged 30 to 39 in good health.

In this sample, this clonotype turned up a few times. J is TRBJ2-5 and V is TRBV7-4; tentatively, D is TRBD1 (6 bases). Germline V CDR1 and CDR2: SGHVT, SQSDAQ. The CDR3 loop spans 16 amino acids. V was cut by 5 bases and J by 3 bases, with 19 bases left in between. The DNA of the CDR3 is TGTGCCAGCAGCCCTAAGGACAGTAACTCCGAAGAGACCCAGTACTTC. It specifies CASSPKDSNSEETQYF.

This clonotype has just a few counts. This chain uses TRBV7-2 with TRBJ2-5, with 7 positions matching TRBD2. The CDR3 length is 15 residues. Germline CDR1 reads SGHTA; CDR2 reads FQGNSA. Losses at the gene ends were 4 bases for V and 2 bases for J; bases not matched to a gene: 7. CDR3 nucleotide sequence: TGTGCCAGCAGCTCCGAGCGGGACCGGCAAGAGACCCAGTACTTC. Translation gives CASSSERDRQETQYF.

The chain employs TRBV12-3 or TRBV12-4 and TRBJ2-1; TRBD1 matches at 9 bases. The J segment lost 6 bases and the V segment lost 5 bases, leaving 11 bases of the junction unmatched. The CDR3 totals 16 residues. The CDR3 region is CASSPDDRGFGNEQFF. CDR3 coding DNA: TGTGCCAGCAGTCCAGATGACAGGGGGTTTGGCAATGAGCAGTTCTTC.

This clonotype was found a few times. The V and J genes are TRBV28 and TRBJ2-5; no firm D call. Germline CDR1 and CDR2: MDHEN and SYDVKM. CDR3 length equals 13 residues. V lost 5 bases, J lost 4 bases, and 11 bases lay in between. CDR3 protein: CASSLQFRETQYF. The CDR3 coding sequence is TGTGCCAGCAGTCTGCAGTTTCGAGAGACCCAGTACTTC.

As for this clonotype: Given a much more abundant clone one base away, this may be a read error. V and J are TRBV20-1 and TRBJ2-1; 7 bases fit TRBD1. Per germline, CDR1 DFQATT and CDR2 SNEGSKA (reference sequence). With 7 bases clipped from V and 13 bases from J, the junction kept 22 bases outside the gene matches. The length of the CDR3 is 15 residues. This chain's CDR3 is CSVLAGEGAGETQFF. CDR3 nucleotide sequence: TGCAGTGTTTTGGCTGGAGAGGGGGCCGGAGAGACCCAGTTCTTC.

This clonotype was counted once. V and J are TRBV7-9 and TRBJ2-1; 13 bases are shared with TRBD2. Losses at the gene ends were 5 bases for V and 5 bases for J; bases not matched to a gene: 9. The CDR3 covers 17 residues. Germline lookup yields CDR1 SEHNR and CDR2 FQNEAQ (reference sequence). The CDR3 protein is CASSPRRLAGGHNEQFF. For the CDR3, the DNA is TGTGCCAGCAGCCCCCGACGACTAGCGGGAGGCCACAATGAGCAGTTCTTC.

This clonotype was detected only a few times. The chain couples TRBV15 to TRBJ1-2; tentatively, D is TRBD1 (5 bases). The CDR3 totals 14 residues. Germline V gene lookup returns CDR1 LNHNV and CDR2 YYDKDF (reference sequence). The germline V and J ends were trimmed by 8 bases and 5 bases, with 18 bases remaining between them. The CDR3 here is CATAVMTPGYGYTF. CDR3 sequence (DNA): TGTGCCACCGCTGTGATGACGCCAGGGTATGGCTACACCTTC.

CDR3 protein: CASSLMGIQETQYF. The CDR3 DNA reads TGTGCCAGCAGCTTAATGGGAATCCAAGAGACCCAGTACTTC. The rearrangement uses TRBV7-2 and TRBJ2-5, with D hard to call. Looked up from germline, CDR1 is SGHTA and CDR2 is FQGNSA. Trimming took off 2 bases at V and 1 base at J, with 8 bases between the two ends. The CDR3 has 14 amino acids.

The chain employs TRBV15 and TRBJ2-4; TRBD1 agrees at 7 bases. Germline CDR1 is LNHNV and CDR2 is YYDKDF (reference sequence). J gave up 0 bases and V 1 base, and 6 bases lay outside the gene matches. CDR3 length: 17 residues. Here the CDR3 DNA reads TGTGCCACCAGCAGAGGGACAGGAAATTTAGCCAAAAACATTCAGTACTTC. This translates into CATSRGTGNLAKNIQYF.

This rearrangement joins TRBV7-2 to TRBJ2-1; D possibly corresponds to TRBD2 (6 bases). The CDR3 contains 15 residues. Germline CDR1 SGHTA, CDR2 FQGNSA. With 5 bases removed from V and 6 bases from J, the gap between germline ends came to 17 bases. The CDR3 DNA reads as TGTGCCAGCAGCCTCGGGGGTTTGCTAACCAATGAGCAGTTCTTC. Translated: CASSLGGLLTNEQFF.

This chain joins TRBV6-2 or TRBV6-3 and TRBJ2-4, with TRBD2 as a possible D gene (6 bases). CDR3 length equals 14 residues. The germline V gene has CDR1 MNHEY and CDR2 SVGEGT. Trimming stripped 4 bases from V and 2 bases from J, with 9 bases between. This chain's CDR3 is CASSSGSTKNIQYF. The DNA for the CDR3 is TGTGCCAGCAGTTCCGGGAGTACCAAAAACATTCAGTACTTC.

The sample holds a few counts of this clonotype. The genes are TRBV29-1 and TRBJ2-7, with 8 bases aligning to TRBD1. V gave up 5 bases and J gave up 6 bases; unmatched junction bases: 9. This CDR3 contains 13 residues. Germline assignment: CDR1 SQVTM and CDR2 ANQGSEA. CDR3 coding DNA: TGCAGCGTTAGACCCCAGGGGGCCCCCGAGCAGTACTTC. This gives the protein CSVRPQGAPEQYF.

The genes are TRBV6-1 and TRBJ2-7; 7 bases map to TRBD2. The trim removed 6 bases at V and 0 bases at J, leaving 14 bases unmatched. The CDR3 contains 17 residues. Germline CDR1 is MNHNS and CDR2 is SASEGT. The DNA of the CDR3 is TGTGCCAGCAGCACCCGCGGGGGAGGGAATCGCTCCTACGAGCAGTACTTC. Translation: CASSTRGGGNRSYEQYF.

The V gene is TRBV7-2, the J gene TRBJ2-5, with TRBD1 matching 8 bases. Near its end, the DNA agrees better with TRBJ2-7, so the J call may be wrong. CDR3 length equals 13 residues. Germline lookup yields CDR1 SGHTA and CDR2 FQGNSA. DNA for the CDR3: TGTGCCAGCAGCCGTGGGACAGGCTACGAGCAGTACTTC. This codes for CASSRGTGYEQYF.

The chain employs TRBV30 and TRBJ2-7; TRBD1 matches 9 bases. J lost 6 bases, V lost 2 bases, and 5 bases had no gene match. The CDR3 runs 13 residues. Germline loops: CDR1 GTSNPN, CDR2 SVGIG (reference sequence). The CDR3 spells CAWSIKQGAEQYF. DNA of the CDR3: TGTGCCTGGAGTATTAAACAGGGGGCCGAGCAGTACTTC.

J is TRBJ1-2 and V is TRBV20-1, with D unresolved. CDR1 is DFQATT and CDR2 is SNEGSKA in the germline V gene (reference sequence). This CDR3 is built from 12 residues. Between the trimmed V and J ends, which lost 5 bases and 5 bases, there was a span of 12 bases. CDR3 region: CSAHEIFYGYTF. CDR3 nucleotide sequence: TGCAGTGCTCATGAGATCTTTTATGGCTACACCTTC.

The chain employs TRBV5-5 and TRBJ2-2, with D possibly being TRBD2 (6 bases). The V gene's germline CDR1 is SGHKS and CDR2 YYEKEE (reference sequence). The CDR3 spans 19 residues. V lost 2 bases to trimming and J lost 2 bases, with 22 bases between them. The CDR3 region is CASSFVGPGGRQNTGELFF. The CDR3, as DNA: TGTGCCAGCAGCTTTGTTGGGCCCGGAGGGAGGCAAAACACCGGGGAGCTGTTTTTT.

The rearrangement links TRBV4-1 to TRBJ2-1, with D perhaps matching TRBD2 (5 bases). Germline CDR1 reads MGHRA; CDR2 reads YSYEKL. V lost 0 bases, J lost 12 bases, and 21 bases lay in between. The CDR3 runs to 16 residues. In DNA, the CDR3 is TGCGCCAGCAGCCAAGACCCGATAGGGAGCTTTAATCTGCAGTTCTTC. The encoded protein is CASSQDPIGSFNLQFF.

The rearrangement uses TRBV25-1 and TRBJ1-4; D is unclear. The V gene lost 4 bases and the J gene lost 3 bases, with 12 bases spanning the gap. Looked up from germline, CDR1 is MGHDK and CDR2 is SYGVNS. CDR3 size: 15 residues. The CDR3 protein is CASSGTPRANEKLFF. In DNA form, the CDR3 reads TGTGCCAGCAGTGGGACTCCCCGTGCTAATGAAAAACTGTTTTTT.

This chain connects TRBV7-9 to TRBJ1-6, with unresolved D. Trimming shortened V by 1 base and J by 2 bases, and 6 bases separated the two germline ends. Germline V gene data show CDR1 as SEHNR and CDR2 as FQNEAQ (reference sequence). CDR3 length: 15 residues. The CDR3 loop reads CASSLGEPYNSPLHF. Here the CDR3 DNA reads TGTGCCAGCAGCTTAGGGGAGCCCTATAATTCACCCCTCCACTTT.

The CDR3 spells CASSQEAAWTRETQYF. The CDR3, as DNA: TGCGCCAGCAGCCAAGAAGCGGCCTGGACGAGGGAGACCCAGTACTTC. The chain joins TRBV4-1 to TRBJ2-5, with D possibly matching TRBD2 (5 bases). The CDR3 covers 16 residues. V lost 0 bases and J 5 bases, leaving 16 bases between the germline ends. Per the germline V gene, CDR1 is MGHRA and CDR2 is YSYEKL.

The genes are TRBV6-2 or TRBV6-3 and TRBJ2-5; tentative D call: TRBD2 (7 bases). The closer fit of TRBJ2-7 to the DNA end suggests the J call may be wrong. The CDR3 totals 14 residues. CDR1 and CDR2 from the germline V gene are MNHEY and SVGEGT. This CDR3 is CASSRPGLQGEQYF. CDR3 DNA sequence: TGTGCCAGCAGTCGGCCGGGACTACAGGGCGAGCAGTACTTC.

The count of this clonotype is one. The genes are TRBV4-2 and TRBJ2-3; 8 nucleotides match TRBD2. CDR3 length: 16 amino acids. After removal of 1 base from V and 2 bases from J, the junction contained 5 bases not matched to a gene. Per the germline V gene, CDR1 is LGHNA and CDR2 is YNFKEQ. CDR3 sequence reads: CASSQGVAGITDTQYF. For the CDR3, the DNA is TGTGCCAGCAGCCAAGGGGTAGCGGGGATCACAGATACGCAGTATTTT.

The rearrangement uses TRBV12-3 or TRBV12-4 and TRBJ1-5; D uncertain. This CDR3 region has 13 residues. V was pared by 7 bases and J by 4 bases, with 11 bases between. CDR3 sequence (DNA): TGTGCCAGCACCTTAGCAGAAAATCAGCCCCAGCATTTT. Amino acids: CASTLAENQPQHF.